One sample yielded the 6 T cell receptor beta chains listed below, sequenced in a study of shared clonotypes between healthy human individuals. Using immunoSEQ multiplex PCR, the repertoire was profiled, and TCRdb retains in-frame clones only, with some absent. The sample includes 2,500,000 or so clones, around nine tenths of them seen just once. The specimen was naive CD4+ T cells sorted from blood. Subset indicated: CD45RA+ positively selected. All receptors derive from a man aged 18 to 29 in good health.

This clone was seen just once. The chain combines TRBV18 with TRBJ2-5; D gene unclear. Trimming shortened V by 8 bases and J by 0 bases, and 7 bases separated the two germline ends. Germline V lookup: CDR1 KGHSH, CDR2 LQKENI. The CDR3 loop spans 12 amino acids. CDR3 in DNA: TGTGCCAGCCACCGGTACCAAGAGACCCAGTACTTC. Residues: CASHRYQETQYF.

The count of this clone is one. This chain joins TRBV18 and TRBJ2-5; 9 nucleotides align to TRBD1. V lost 3 bases, J lost 2 bases, and 13 bases stayed unmatched. Germline-derived CDR1 and CDR2 are KGHSH and LQKENI. This CDR3 has 18 amino acids. The CDR3 DNA reads as TGTGCCAGCTCACCTTATATAACAGGGGGCGCGGGACAAGAGACCCAGTACTTC. This encodes CASSPYITGGAGQETQYF.

The chain carries TRBV11-2 and TRBJ2-1; 12 bases align to TRBD2. With 5 bases clipped from V and 4 bases from J, the junction kept 3 bases outside the gene matches. The CDR3 extends over 15 amino acids. Germline assignment: CDR1 SGHAT and CDR2 FQNNGV. The CDR3 DNA sequence: TGTGCCAGCAGCGTCGGGACTAGCGGGTACAATGAGCAGTTCTTC. It codes for CASSVGTSGYNEQFF.

This chain links TRBV9 with TRBJ2-3; D ambiguous. Between the trimmed V and J ends, which lost 4 bases and 4 bases, there was a span of 13 bases. In germline, CDR1 is SGDLS, CDR2 YYNGEE. The CDR3 has 14 residues. The CDR3 nucleotides are TGTGCCAGCAGCCCCCGACTCTGGGCAGATACGCAGTATTTT. The encoded protein is CASSPRLWADTQYF.

The V call is TRBV5-1, the J call TRBJ1-4; D not resolved. Deletions cut 4 bases from V and 12 bases from J, with 16 bases between. CDR1 and CDR2 from the germline V gene are SGHRS and YFSETQ. CDR3 length: 13 amino acids. The CDR3, as DNA: TGCGCCAGCAGCGGGCCGGGCTACCAGGAACTGTTTTTT. Its translation: CASSGPGYQELFF. Full variable domain (rest looked up from reference TRBV5-1 and TRBJ1-4): KAGVTQTPRYLIKTRGQQVTLSCSPISGHRSVSWYQQTPGQGLQFLFEYFSETQRNKGNFPGRFSGRQFSNSRSEMNVSTLELGDSALYLCASSGPGYQELFFGSGTQLSVL.

The chain uses TRBV11-2 and TRBJ2-5; tentative D call: TRBD2 (5 bases). The CDR3 runs 14 residues. Germline V gene sequence: CDR1 SGHAT, CDR2 FQNNGV. V lost 3 bases, J lost 4 bases, and 12 bases lay in between. The DNA of the CDR3 is TGTGCCAGCAGCTTGTTAGCGTCCCTAGAGACCCAGTACTTC. It yields the protein CASSLLASLETQYF.